These T cell receptor beta chains were read from a single sample in a study of T cells in Graves' hyperthyroidism and ophthalmopathy. TCRdb re-analysed the multiplex PCR reads in MiXCR, keeping a single row per CDR3 protein. The profile shows about 380,000 distinct CDR3 sequences, approximately 14% of them singletons. Sequencing used blood. The receptors stem from a woman aged 55-70 years with Graves' hyperthyroidism. Each CDR3 is given with its conserved first and last residue. D genes are given only for firm matches. A row's size may be missing; if present it is once, few, many or a size class.

V: TRBV5-1
size: many
D: TRBD1
J: TRBJ1-2
CDR3: CASSGRTGGNYGYTF
DNA: TGCGCCAGCAGCGGGAGGACAGGAGGAAACTATGGCTACACCTTC

V: TRBV28
size: many
D: NA
J: TRBJ2-2
CDR3: CASRGFFSRTGELFF
DNA: TGTGCCAGCAGGGGGTTTTTTAGCAGGACCGGGGAGCTGTTTTTT

V: TRBV5-1
size: many
D: TRBD1
J: TRBJ2-7
CDR3: CASSTDGQGVSDEQYF
DNA: TGCGCCAGCAGCACGGATGGACAGGGGGTTTCCGACGAGCAGTACTTC

V: TRBV6-2/TRBV6-3
size: many
D: NA
J: TRBJ2-5
CDR3: CARKYETQYF
DNA: TGTGCCAGAAAATACGAGACCCAGTACTTC

V: TRBV3-1
size: many
D: TRBD1
J: TRBJ2-2
CDR3: CASGQGRDTGELFF
DNA: TGTGCCAGCGGACAGGGGAGGGACACCGGGGAGCTGTTTTTT

V: TRBV11-2
size: many
D: NA
J: TRBJ1-3
CDR3: CASRQTGGNTIYF
DNA: TGTGCCAGCAGGCAGACAGGTGGAAACACCATATATTTT

V: TRBV6-5
size: NA
D: TRBD2
J: TRBJ2-7
CDR3: CASGRLAGGRWEQYF
DNA: TGTGCCAGCGGTCGGCTAGCGGGAGGGCGGTGGGAGCAGTACTTC

V: TRBV24-1
size: few
D: NA
J: TRBJ1-1
CDR3: CATSDLGGVNTEAFF
DNA: TGTGCCACCAGTGATTTAGGAGGGGTGAACACTGAAGCTTTCTTT

V: TRBV15
size: many
D: NA
J: TRBJ1-5
CDR3: CATSRPLGLGFNQPQHF
DNA: TGTGCCACCAGCAGACCCTTGGGCCTAGGGTTTAATCAGCCCCAGCATTTT

V: TRBV27
size: many
D: TRBD1
J: TRBJ2-7
CDR3: CASSHGTGASYEQYF
DNA: TGTGCCAGCAGTCATGGGACAGGGGCCTCCTACGAGCAGTACTTC

V: TRBV19
size: NA
D: NA
J: TRBJ1-1
CDR3: CASSIVTNVNTEAFF
DNA: TGTGCCAGTAGTATAGTCACAAACGTAAACACTGAAGCTTTCTTT

V: TRBV30
size: NA
D: NA
J: TRBJ2-7
CDR3: CAWSPRRLLAYEQYF
DNA: TGTGCCTGGAGTCCACGCCGATTACTAGCCTACGAGCAGTACTTC

V: TRBV18
size: many
D: NA
J: TRBJ2-2
CDR3: CASSPGTGFSGELFF
DNA: TGTGCCAGCTCACCCGGGACGGGATTCTCCGGGGAGCTGTTTTTT

V: TRBV19
size: many
D: TRBD1
J: TRBJ1-5
CDR3: CASSVGTGSRSNQPQHF
DNA: TGTGCCAGTAGTGTTGGGACAGGGAGTCGAAGCAATCAGCCCCAGCATTTT